This TCR beta chain was documented in a study of response to subunit inactivated influenza vaccine. Overall study results and limits: Authors suggested few new T cells are recruited by each seasonal influenza vaccination.

Trimming cost V 5 bases and J 8 bases; bases outside gene matches: 5. This CDR3 spans 11 amino acids. The germline V gene has CDR1 DFQATT and CDR2 SNEGSKA (reference sequence). This clonotype turned up a few times. The antigen remains unidentified. From the RT-PCR reads, TCRdb called clonotypes with MiXCR, one entry per CDR3 protein. The table has 700,000 to 900,000 distinct CDR3 sequences, about 20% seen once. This TCR was recovered from a man in his fifties or sixties who received an inactivated influenza vaccine. J is TRBJ1-2 and V is TRBV20-1; 7 bases align to TRBD1. The sample was PBMCs from blood, taken 5 days after vaccination. The CDR3 sequence: CSAWQGGGYTF. As DNA, the CDR3 is TGCAGTGCTTGGCAGGGGGGAGGCTACACCTTC.